This entry describes one T cell receptor (beta chain). CDR3 length: 12 residues. Trimming took off 3 bases at V and 8 bases at J, with 10 bases between the two ends. Germline lookup yields CDR1 DFQATT and CDR2 SNEGSKA (reference sequence). Primed by a sample-barcoded 5' primer and a J-beta primer mix, a second PCR proceeded for roughly 7 to 11 cycles. TCRdb re-analysed the 5' RACE reads in MiXCR, keeping a single row per CDR3 protein. The sample includes over a million distinct CDR3 sequences, around 27% seen only once; the top ten take about 0.69%. The data derive from a study of blood T cells in healthy people across ages. These data are also associated with another study on T cells of mothers and their children. That report adds: A handful of children, together with their three healthy Caucasian mothers, made up the donors. Detection of persistent microchimeric T cell clones did not occur.

The sequencing sample was made of blood. This chain connects TRBV20-1 to TRBJ1-4; D call uncertain. The TCR comes from a girl aged 2 to 10 in good health. DNA for the CDR3: TGCAGTGCTAGGACCCCAGGCGAAAAACTGTTTTTT. Residues: CSARTPGEKLFF.